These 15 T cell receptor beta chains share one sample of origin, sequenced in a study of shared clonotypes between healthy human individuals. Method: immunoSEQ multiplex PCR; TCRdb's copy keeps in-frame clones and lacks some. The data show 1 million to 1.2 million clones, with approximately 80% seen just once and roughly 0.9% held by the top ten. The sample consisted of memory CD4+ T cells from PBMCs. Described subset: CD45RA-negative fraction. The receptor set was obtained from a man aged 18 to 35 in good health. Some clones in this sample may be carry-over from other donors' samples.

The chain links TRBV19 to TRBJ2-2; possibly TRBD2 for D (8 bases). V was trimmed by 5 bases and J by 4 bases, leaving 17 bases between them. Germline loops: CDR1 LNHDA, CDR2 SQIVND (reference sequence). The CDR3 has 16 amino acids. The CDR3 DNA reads TGTGCCAGTAGTCCGGGGGGGACAGAGCTCACCGGGGAGCTGTTTTTT. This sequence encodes CASSPGGTELTGELFF.

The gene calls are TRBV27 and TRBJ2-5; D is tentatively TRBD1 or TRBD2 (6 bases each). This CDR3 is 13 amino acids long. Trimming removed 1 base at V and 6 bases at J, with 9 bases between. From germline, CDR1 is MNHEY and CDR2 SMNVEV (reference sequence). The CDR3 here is CASSLWGAKTQYF. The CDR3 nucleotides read TGTGCCAGCAGTTTATGGGGGGCGAAGACCCAGTACTTC.

The CDR3 loop reads CASSMLRGRGANTGELFF. Written as DNA, the CDR3 is TGTGCCAGTAGTATGTTGCGTGGCAGGGGGGCGAACACCGGGGAGCTGTTTTTT. The chain has TRBV19 and TRBJ2-2, with D perhaps matching TRBD1 (7 bases). The CDR3 sequence is 18 residues long. CDR1 LNHDA and CDR2 SQIVND come from the germline V gene (reference sequence). Trimming cost V 3 bases and J 0 bases, with 17 bases left between them.

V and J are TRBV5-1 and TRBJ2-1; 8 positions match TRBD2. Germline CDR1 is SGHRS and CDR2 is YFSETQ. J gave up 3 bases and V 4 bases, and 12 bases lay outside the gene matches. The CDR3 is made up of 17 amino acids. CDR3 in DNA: TGCGCCAGCAGCGGGGTGGTAGGTAGCGGGAACTACAATGAGCAGTTCTTC. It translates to CASSGVVGSGNYNEQFF.

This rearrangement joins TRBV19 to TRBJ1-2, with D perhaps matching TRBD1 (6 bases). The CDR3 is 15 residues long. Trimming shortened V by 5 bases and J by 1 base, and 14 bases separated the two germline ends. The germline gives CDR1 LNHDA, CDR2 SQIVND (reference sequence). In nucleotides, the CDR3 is TGTGCCAGTAGTCCCTGGACAGAAGTTAACTATGGCTACACCTTC. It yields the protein CASSPWTEVNYGYTF.

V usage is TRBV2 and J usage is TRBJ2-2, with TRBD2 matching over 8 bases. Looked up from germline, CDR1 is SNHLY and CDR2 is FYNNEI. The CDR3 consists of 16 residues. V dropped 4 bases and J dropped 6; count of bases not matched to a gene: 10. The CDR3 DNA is TGTGCCAGCAGTGCCCAGCGGGAGTTGCGGGCCGGGGAGCTGTTTTTT. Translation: CASSAQRELRAGELFF.

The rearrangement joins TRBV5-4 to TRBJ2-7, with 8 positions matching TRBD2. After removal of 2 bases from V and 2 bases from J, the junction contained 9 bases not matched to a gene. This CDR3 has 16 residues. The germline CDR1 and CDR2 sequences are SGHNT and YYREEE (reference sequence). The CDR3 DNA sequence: TGTGCCAGCAGCTTTCGTACTAGCGGAGGAACCTACGAGCAGTACTTC. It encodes CASSFRTSGGTYEQYF.

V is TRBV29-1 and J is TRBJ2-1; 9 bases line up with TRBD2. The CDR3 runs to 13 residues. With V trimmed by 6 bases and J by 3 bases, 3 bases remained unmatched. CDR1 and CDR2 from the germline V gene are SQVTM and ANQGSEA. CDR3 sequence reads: CSVGTSSYNEQFF. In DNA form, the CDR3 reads TGCAGCGTCGGGACTAGCAGCTACAATGAGCAGTTCTTC.

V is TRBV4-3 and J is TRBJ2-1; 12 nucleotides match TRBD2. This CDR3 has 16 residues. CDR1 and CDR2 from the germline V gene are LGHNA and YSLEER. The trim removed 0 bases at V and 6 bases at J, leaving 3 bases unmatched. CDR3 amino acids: CASSQDQGLAGNEQFF. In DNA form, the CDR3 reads TGCGCCAGCAGCCAAGATCAGGGACTAGCGGGCAATGAGCAGTTCTTC.

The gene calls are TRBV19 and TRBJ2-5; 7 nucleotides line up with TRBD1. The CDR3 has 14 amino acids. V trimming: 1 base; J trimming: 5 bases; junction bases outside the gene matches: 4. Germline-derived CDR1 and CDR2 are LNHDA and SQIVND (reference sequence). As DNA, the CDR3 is TGTGCCAGTAGTATAGCTACAGGGGTGGAGACCCAGTACTTC. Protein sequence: CASSIATGVETQYF.

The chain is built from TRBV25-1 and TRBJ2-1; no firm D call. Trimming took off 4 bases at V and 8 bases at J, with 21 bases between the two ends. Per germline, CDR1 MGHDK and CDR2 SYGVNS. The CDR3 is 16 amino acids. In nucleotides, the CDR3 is TGTGCCAGCAGTGCCTCGCGGCGGCTTCTTAACGATGAGCAGTTCTTC. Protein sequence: CASSASRRLLNDEQFF.

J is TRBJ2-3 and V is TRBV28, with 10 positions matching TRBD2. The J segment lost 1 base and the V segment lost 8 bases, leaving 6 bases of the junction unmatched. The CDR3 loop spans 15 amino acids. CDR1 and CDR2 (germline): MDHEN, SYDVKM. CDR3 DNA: TGTGCCAGCTTAGGACTAGCGGCAGGCACAGATACGCAGTATTTT. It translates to CASLGLAAGTDTQYF. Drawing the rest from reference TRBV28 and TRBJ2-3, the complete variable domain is DVKVTQSSRYLVKRTGEKVFLECVQDMDHENMFWYRQDPGLGLRLIYFSYDVKMKEKGDIPEGYSVSREKKERFSLILESASTNQTSMYLCASLGLAAGTDTQYFGPGTRLTVL.

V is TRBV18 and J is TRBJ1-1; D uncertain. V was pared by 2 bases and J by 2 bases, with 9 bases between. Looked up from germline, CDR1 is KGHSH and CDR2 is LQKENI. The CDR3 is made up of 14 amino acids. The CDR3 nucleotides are TGTGCCAGCTCACCAACGGGGATAAACACTGAAGCTTTCTTT. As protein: CASSPTGINTEAFF.

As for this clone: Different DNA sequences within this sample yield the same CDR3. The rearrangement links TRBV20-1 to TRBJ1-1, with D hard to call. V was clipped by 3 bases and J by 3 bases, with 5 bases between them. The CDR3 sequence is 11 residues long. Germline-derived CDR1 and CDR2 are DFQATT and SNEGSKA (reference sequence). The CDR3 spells CSASGDTEAFF. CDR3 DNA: TGCAGTGCTAGTGGTGACACTGAAGCTTTCTTT.

The CDR3 is CSVDGGTGTTAYEQYF. CDR3 in DNA: TGCAGCGTTGACGGAGGTACCGGGACTACCGCCTACGAGCAGTACTTC. This chain links TRBV29-1 with TRBJ2-7; 7 nucleotides match TRBD2. Germline assignment: CDR1 SQVTM and CDR2 ANQGSEA. CDR3 length: 16 residues. Trimming removed 3 bases from V and 2 bases from J; junction bases left unmatched: 13.